This T cell receptor beta chain was profiled in a study of shared clonotypes between healthy human individuals. In regard to this clone: The same CDR3 arises from other DNA sequences in this sample as well.

TCRdb's table, derived via immunoSEQ multiplex PCR, lists solely in-frame clones and lacks some. The sample consists of over a million clones, under 99% of them appearing once. Germline V lookup: CDR1 SGHTA, CDR2 FQGNSA. V was cut by 4 bases and J by 4 bases, with 5 bases left in between. The CDR3 sequence is 11 residues long. The sequence was obtained from a young man in good health. This sequence joins TRBV7-2 and TRBJ2-7; D remains unclear. Sequencing was carried out using naive CD4+ T cells sorted from blood. The subset denotes: CD45RA+ positively selected. DNA of the CDR3: TGTGCCAGCAGCTCGAAGTACGAGCAGTACTTC. Residues: CASSSKYEQYF.